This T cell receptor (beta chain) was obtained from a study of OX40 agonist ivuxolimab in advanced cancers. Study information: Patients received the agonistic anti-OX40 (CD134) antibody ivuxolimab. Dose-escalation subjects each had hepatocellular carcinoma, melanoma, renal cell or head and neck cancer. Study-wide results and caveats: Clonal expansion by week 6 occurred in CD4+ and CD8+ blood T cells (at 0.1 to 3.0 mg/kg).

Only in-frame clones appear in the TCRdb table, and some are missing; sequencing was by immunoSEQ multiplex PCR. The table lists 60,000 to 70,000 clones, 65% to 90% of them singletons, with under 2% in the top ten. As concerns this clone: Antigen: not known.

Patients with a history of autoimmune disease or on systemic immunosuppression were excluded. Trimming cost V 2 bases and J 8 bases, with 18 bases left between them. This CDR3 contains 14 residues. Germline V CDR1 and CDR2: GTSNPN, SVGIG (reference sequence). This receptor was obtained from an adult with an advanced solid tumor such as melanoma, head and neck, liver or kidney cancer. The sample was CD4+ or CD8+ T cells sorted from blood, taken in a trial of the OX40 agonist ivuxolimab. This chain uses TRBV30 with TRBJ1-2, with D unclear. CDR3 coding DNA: TGTGCCTGGAGTCTCCCGGCAGGCGCTATAGGCTACACCTTC. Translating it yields CAWSLPAGAIGYTF. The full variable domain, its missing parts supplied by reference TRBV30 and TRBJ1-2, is SQTIHQWPATLVQPVGSPLSLECTVEGTSNPNLYWYRQAAGRGLQLLFYSVGIGQISSEVPQNLSASRPQDRQFILSSKKLLLSDSGFYLCAWSLPAGAIGYTFGSGTRLTVV.